This T cell receptor (beta chain) emerged from a study of cytomegalovirus exposure and HLA in healthy donors. This clone was seen only a few times. The PCR had 60 Vbeta and 13 Jbeta primers. Sequencing was performed with immunoSEQ multiplex PCR; in TCRdb, only in-frame clones are kept and a portion is missing. The sample consists of some 200,000 clones, about two thirds of them appearing once. Germline CDR1 and CDR2: MDHEN and SYDVKM. This CDR3 has 12 residues. The germline V and J ends were trimmed by 6 bases and 3 bases, with 9 bases remaining between them. V gene TRBV28 combines with J gene TRBJ2-7; maybe TRBD1 (6 bases). The source is a man in his forties in good health and CMV-seropositive. Sequencing was done on a sample of PBMCs. The CDR3 reads CASSRGFYEQYF. DNA for the CDR3: TGTGCCAGCAGCAGGGGCTTCTACGAGCAGTACTTC. The full variable domain, with the rest looked up from reference TRBV28 and TRBJ2-7, is DVKVTQSSRYLVKRTGEKVFLECVQDMDHENMFWYRQDPGLGLRLIYFSYDVKMKEKGDIPEGYSVSREKKERFSLILESASTNQTSMYLCASSRGFYEQYFGPGTRLTVT.